The 16 T cell receptor beta chains below all came from one sample that was sequenced in a study of blood T cell repertoires in COVID-19. Generated by immunoSEQ multiplex PCR, the TCRdb table keeps only in-frame clones and is missing some. This sample has 150,000 to 200,000 clones, with around nine tenths found just once. Sequencing was done on a sample of peripheral blood. The receptors come from a man aged 65-85 years with active or convalescent COVID-19.

The rearrangement uses TRBV7-2 and TRBJ2-2; D gene unclear. Trimming stripped 2 bases from V and 6 bases from J, with 4 bases between. Germline loops: CDR1 SGHTA, CDR2 FQGNSA. The CDR3 consists of 12 residues. The CDR3 loop is CASSLFSGELFF. CDR3 DNA sequence: TGTGCCAGCAGCTTATTCTCCGGGGAGCTGTTTTTT. Combining the CDR3 with reference TRBV7-2 and TRBJ2-2 gives the whole variable domain GAGVSQSPSNKVTEKGKDVELRCDPISGHTALYWYRQSLGQGLEFLIYFQGNSAPDKSGLPSDRFSAERTGGSVSTLTIQRTQQEDSAVYLCASSLFSGELFFGEGSRLTVL.

This clone was seen just once. The genes are TRBV5-1 and TRBJ1-4, with TRBD1 as a possible D gene (5 bases). This CDR3 has 15 amino acids. Trimming cost V 0 bases and J 4 bases, with 10 bases left between them. Germline CDR1 is SGHRS and CDR2 is YFSETQ. The CDR3 bases are TGCGCCAGCAGCTTGGTTCCAGGGAATAATGAAAAACTGTTTTTT. It is translated as CASSLVPGNNEKLFF.

The chain couples TRBV7-2 to TRBJ2-5; 10 bases line up with TRBD2. The CDR3 consists of 15 residues. The V and J ends lost 6 bases and 3 bases, in that order; junction bases with no gene match: 7. Germline lookup yields CDR1 SGHTA and CDR2 FQGNSA. CDR3 loop: CASSPQAGGKETQYF. The CDR3 DNA sequence: TGTGCCAGCAGTCCCCAAGCGGGGGGGAAAGAGACCCAGTACTTC.

The rearrangement uses TRBV18 and TRBJ2-7; perhaps TRBD2 as D (7 bases). Trimming took 0 bases from V and 4 from J, leaving 16 bases between them. The CDR3 loop spans 16 amino acids. CDR1 KGHSH and CDR2 LQKENI come from the germline V gene. DNA for the CDR3: TGTGCCAGCTCACCACCAAACGGGGGCGGGGGTTACGAGCAGTACTTC. This gives the protein CASSPPNGGGGYEQYF.

The chain recombines TRBV15 with TRBJ2-7; D is perhaps TRBD2 (5 bases). Germline CDR1 is LNHNV and CDR2 is YYDKDF (reference sequence). The CDR3 loop spans 15 amino acids. V lost 5 bases and J lost 0, with 14 bases in between. The CDR3 DNA reads TGTGCCACCAGCGCCGAGGTTGGGAGCTCCTACGAGCAGTACTTC. Its protein product is CATSAEVGSSYEQYF.

The chain uses TRBV28 and TRBJ1-6, with 8 bases that match TRBD1. V was clipped by 1 base and J by 4 bases; unmatched bases: 6. The CDR3 contains 17 residues. Germline lookup yields CDR1 MDHEN and CDR2 SYDVKM. The CDR3 DNA is TGTGCCAGCAGTTTATCGGTGACAGGGGCTTATAATTCACCCCTCCACTTT. Residues: CASSLSVTGAYNSPLHF. The full variable domain, completed using reference TRBV28 and TRBJ1-6, is DVKVTQSSRYLVKRTGEKVFLECVQDMDHENMFWYRQDPGLGLRLIYFSYDVKMKEKGDIPEGYSVSREKKERFSLILESASTNQTSMYLCASSLSVTGAYNSPLHFGNGTRLTVT.

This clone was observed a few times. This chain joins TRBV27 and TRBJ1-1; TRBD1 might be the D (6 bases). This CDR3 is built from 15 residues. Germline lookup yields CDR1 MNHEY and CDR2 SMNVEV (reference sequence). The V end was cut by 6 bases, the J end by 6 bases, with 20 bases between. CDR3 nucleotide sequence: TGTGCCAGCAGGACCCCGGGACATCGTATGGCTGAAGCTTTCTTT. It is translated as CASRTPGHRMAEAFF.

The rearrangement uses TRBV5-1 and TRBJ2-3; 7 bases are a match to TRBD2. Germline trimming cut 6 bases from V and 1 base from J; bases unmatched to any gene: 14. The CDR3 is made up of 17 amino acids. Germline CDR1 SGHRS, CDR2 YFSETQ. The CDR3 loop is CASIPEVRGRGTDTQYF. CDR3 bases: TGCGCCAGCATCCCGGAGGTGCGGGGGAGGGGCACAGATACGCAGTATTTT.

The genes are TRBV28 and TRBJ2-2; D is unresolved. Germline CDR1 reads MDHEN; CDR2 reads SYDVKM. This CDR3 has 13 residues. V was pared by 6 bases and J by 6 bases, with 11 bases between. CDR3 amino acids: CASSTLGPGELFF. CDR3 nucleotides: TGTGCCAGCAGCACCCTGGGCCCCGGGGAGCTGTTTTTT. The whole variable domain, filled in from reference TRBV28 and TRBJ2-2, reads DVKVTQSSRYLVKRTGEKVFLECVQDMDHENMFWYRQDPGLGLRLIYFSYDVKMKEKGDIPEGYSVSREKKERFSLILESASTNQTSMYLCASSTLGPGELFFGEGSRLTVL.

The V call is TRBV15, the J call TRBJ2-2, with D possibly matching TRBD1 (5 bases). Germline V gives CDR1 LNHNV, CDR2 YYDKDF (reference sequence). Trimming cost V 1 base and J 6 bases, with 6 bases left between them. The CDR3 runs to 13 residues. The CDR3 DNA follows: TGTGCCACCAGCAGAGCAGGGCCCGGGGAGCTGTTTTTT. It translates to CATSRAGPGELFF.

This rearrangement joins TRBV13 to TRBJ2-2; tentatively, D is TRBD1 (5 bases). The length of the CDR3 is 14 residues. V lost 4 bases and J lost 0, with 6 bases in between. Germline CDR1 reads PRHDT; CDR2 reads FYEKMQ (reference sequence). CDR3 bases: TGTGCCAGCAGCTGGGGCGCGAACACCGGGGAGCTGTTTTTT. Amino acids: CASSWGANTGELFF. Based on the CDR3 plus reference TRBV13 and TRBJ2-2, the full variable domain is AAGVIQSPRHLIKEKRETATLKCYPIPRHDTVYWYQQGPGQDPQFLISFYEKMQSDKGSIPDRFSAQQFSDYHSELNMSSLELGDSALYFCASSWGANTGELFFGEGSRLTVL.

V and J are TRBV27 and TRBJ2-1; D may be TRBD1 (6 bases). The CDR3 is made up of 15 amino acids. V was cut by 2 bases and J by 4 bases, with 12 bases left in between. Looked up from germline, CDR1 is MNHEY and CDR2 is SMNVEV (reference sequence). The CDR3 DNA reads as TGTGCCAGCAGTTTAAAGGCAGACAGGTACAATGAGCAGTTCTTC. Its translation is CASSLKADRYNEQFF.

V and J are TRBV28 and TRBJ2-7; TRBD1 agrees at 8 bases. This CDR3 comprises 14 residues. The J segment lost 5 bases and the V segment lost 4 bases, leaving 7 bases of the junction unmatched. Germline CDR1 MDHEN, CDR2 SYDVKM. CDR3 in DNA: TGTGCCAGCAGTTCATCGGACAGGGACCACGAGCAGTACTTC. Translating gives CASSSSDRDHEQYF.

The chain is built from TRBV6-5 and TRBJ1-4; D perhaps matches TRBD1 (6 bases). From germline, CDR1 is MNHEY and CDR2 SVGAGI. This CDR3 comprises 15 residues. The V end lost 0 bases, the J end lost 6 bases, and 11 bases lay between the germline ends. The CDR3 protein is CASSYSGRGHEKLFF. CDR3 DNA sequence: TGTGCCAGCAGTTACTCGGGCAGGGGTCATGAAAAACTGTTTTTT.

This clone was seen once. The chain has TRBV4-1 and TRBJ1-1; 8 bases are shared with TRBD1. The germline CDR1 and CDR2 sequences are MGHRA and YSYEKL. V dropped 4 bases and J dropped 0; count of bases not matched to a gene: 4. The CDR3 extends over 15 amino acids. For the CDR3, the DNA is TGCGCCAGCAGCCTTCAGGACAGGGTGAACACTGAAGCTTTCTTT. It codes for CASSLQDRVNTEAFF.

The V and J genes are TRBV20-1 and TRBJ2-7; 7 bases are shared with TRBD1. Germline loops: CDR1 DFQATT, CDR2 SNEGSKA (reference sequence). V gave up 5 bases and J gave up 2 bases; unmatched junction bases: 9. There are 14 residues in the CDR3. The CDR3 is CSAGATGTAYEQYF. In nucleotides, the CDR3 is TGCAGTGCTGGTGCCACCGGGACAGCCTACGAGCAGTACTTC.